Each of the 11 T cell receptor beta chains below was sequenced from the same sample in a study of blood T cell repertoires in COVID-19. TCRdb's copy holds only in-frame clones and misses some; the assay was immunoSEQ multiplex PCR. The sample shows about 270,000 clones, under 90% of them seen only once. The sample consisted of peripheral blood. These receptors originate from a woman aged 18-30 years with acute or convalescent COVID-19.

Concerning this clone itself: The same CDR3 also results from other DNA sequences found in this sample. The chain joins TRBV18 to TRBJ1-1; maybe TRBD1 (5 bases). V lost 3 bases to trimming and J lost 2 bases, with 10 bases between them. Looked up from germline, CDR1 is KGHSH and CDR2 is LQKENI. CDR3 length: 14 residues. CDR3 in amino acids: CASSPRGENTEAFF. The DNA for the CDR3 is TGTGCCAGCTCACCGCGGGGGGAAAACACTGAAGCTTTCTTT.

The rearrangement joins TRBV29-1 to TRBJ1-1, with 10 bases lining up with TRBD1. The junction had 4 bases not matched to a gene; V was cut back by 6 bases and J by 3 bases. This CDR3 region has 13 residues. Germline V gives CDR1 SQVTM, CDR2 ANQGSEA. The CDR3 loop reads CSVRTGGHTEAFF. The CDR3 region has the DNA TGCAGCGTCAGGACAGGGGGGCACACTGAAGCTTTCTTT.

V and J are TRBV6-5 and TRBJ1-1; D not certain. V lost 1 base and J lost 5, with 14 bases in between. Germline loops: CDR1 MNHEY, CDR2 SVGAGI. There are 15 residues in the CDR3. This CDR3 is CASSYYGVSRTEAFF. CDR3 coding DNA: TGTGCCAGCAGTTACTACGGGGTGTCTAGGACTGAAGCTTTCTTT.

V is TRBV4-1 and J is TRBJ2-3; TRBD2 aligns across 8 bases. The germline V gene encodes CDR1 MGHRA and CDR2 YSYEKL. This CDR3 is 17 amino acids long. The J segment lost 0 bases and the V segment lost 1 base, leaving 6 bases of the junction unmatched. The CDR3 loop reads CASSQAPTSGSTDTQYF. The CDR3 DNA is TGCGCCAGCAGCCAAGCCCCAACTAGCGGTAGCACAGATACGCAGTATTTT.

This clone has just a few counts. The chain has TRBV12-3 or TRBV12-4 and TRBJ1-1; D gene unclear. The CDR3 has 13 amino acids. V lost 6 bases and J lost 4, with 12 bases in between. The CDR3 DNA follows: TGTGCCAGCAGGTCCTGGGAGGGCACTGAAGCTTTCTTT. It translates to CASRSWEGTEAFF.

The rearrangement links TRBV6-2 or TRBV6-3 to TRBJ2-3; 8 nucleotides align to TRBD2. V dropped 0 bases and J dropped 5; count of bases not matched to a gene: 10. This CDR3 is 17 amino acids long. CDR1 and CDR2 (germline): MNHEY, SVGEGT. The CDR3 region has the DNA TGTGCCAGCAGTTACTCAGGTTCGAGCGGGAGAGGAGATACGCAGTATTTT. Protein product: CASSYSGSSGRGDTQYF.

The chain links TRBV18 to TRBJ1-4, with TRBD1 matching over 10 bases. The CDR3 length is 15 residues. CDR1 KGHSH and CDR2 LQKENI come from the germline V gene. Losses at the gene ends were 3 bases for V and 6 bases for J; bases not matched to a gene: 4. CDR3 sequence reads: CASSPTGQGYEKLFF. CDR3 coding DNA: TGTGCCAGCTCACCGACGGGACAGGGGTATGAAAAACTGTTTTTT.

The rearrangement links TRBV29-1 to TRBJ2-5; a possible D gene is TRBD1 (5 bases). The CDR3 covers 12 residues. V lost 4 bases, J lost 2 bases, and 8 bases lay in between. Per germline, CDR1 SQVTM and CDR2 ANQGSEA. CDR3 residues: CSVVGPQETQYF. CDR3 in DNA: TGCAGCGTTGTGGGGCCTCAAGAGACCCAGTACTTC.

The V and J genes are TRBV6-6 and TRBJ1-3; maybe TRBD1 (6 bases). Between the trimmed V and J ends, which lost 4 bases and 0 bases, there was a span of 13 bases. Germline V lookup: CDR1 MNHNY, CDR2 SVGAGI (reference sequence). The CDR3 length is 16 residues. CDR3 amino acids: CASSLTPRGSGNTIYF. CDR3 nucleotide sequence: TGTGCCAGCAGTTTAACCCCCAGGGGCTCTGGAAACACCATATATTTT.

This clone showed up just once. This sequence joins TRBV6-5 and TRBJ1-1; D unclear. Trimming removed 2 bases at V and 1 base at J, with 8 bases between. The CDR3 runs 14 residues. Germline V gene data show CDR1 as MNHEY and CDR2 as SVGAGI. The CDR3 DNA reads as TGTGCCAGCAGTTACGGCCGACAGAACACTGAAGCTTTCTTT. Amino acid sequence: CASSYGRQNTEAFF.

The chain links TRBV7-2 to TRBJ2-3; possibly TRBD2 for D (6 bases). Germline CDR1 is SGHTA and CDR2 is FQGNSA. CDR3 length: 15 amino acids. V lost 1 base, J lost 1 base, and 9 bases lay in between. The CDR3 spells CASSLDPGGTDTQYF. CDR3 DNA sequence: TGTGCCAGCAGCTTAGACCCGGGAGGCACAGATACGCAGTATTTT.